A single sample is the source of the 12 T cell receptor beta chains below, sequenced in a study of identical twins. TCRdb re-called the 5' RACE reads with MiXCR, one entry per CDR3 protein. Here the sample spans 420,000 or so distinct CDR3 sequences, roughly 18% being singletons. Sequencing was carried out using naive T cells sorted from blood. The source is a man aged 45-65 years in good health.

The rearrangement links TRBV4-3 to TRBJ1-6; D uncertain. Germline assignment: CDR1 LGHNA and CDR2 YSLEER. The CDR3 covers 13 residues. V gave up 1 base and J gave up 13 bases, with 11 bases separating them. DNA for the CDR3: TGCGCCAGCAGCCAAGTAGCCAGTTCCCCCCTCCACTTT. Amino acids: CASSQVASSPLHF.

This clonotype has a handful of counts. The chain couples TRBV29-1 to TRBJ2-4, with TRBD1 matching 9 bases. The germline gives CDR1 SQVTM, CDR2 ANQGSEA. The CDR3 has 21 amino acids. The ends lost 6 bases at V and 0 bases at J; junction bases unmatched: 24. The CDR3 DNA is TGCAGCGTCCCCGATGCATATGACCGGGACAGGGCAAGAATAGCCAAAAACATTCAGTACTTC. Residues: CSVPDAYDRDRARIAKNIQYF.

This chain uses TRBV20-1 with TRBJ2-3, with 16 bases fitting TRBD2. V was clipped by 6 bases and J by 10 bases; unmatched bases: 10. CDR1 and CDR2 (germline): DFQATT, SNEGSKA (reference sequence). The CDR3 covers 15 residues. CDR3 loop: CSAEPGLAGGLPQYF. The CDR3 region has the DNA TGCAGTGCCGAACCGGGACTAGCGGGAGGGCTTCCGCAGTATTTT.

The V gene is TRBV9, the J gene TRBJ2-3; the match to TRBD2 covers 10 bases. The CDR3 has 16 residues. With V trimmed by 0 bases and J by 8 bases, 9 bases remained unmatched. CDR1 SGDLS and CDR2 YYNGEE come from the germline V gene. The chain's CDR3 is CASSVGLLAGEGTQYF. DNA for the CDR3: TGTGCCAGCAGCGTAGGTCTCCTAGCGGGAGAGGGTACGCAGTATTTT.

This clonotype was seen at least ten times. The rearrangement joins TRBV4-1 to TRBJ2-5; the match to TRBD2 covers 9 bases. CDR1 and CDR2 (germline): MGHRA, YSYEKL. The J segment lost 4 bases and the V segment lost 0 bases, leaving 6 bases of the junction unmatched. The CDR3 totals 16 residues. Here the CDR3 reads CASSQDRRGGGETQYF. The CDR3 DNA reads TGCGCCAGCAGCCAAGATAGGCGGGGGGGAGGAGAGACCCAGTACTTC.

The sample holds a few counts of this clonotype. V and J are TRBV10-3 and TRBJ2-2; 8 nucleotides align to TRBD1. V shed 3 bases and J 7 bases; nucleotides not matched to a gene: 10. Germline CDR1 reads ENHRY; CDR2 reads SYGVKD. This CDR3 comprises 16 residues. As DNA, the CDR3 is TGTGCCATCAGTGACCTTCGGACAGGGACGGTCGGGGAGCTGTTTTTT. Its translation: CAISDLRTGTVGELFF.

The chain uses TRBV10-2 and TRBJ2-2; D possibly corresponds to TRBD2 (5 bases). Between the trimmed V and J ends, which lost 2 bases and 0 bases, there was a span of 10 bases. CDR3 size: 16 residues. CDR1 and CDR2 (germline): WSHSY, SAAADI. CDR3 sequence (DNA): TGCGCCAGCAGTGAGGCGGGTCCGACGAACACCGGGGAGCTGTTTTTT. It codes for CASSEAGPTNTGELFF.

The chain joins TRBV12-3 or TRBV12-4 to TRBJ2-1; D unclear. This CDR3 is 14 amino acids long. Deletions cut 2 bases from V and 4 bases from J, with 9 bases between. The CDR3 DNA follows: TGTGCCAGCAGTTTAATCGGGTTTTACAATGAGCAGTTCTTC. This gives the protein CASSLIGFYNEQFF.

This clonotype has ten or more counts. CDR3 coding DNA: TGTGCCAGCAGCTTAGGTACAGAGCTCACCCAGTACTTC. It is translated as CASSLGTELTQYF. V gene TRBV11-2 combines with J gene TRBJ2-5; D not resolved. The CDR3 spans 13 residues. The V gene lost 1 base and the J gene lost 8 bases, with 11 bases spanning the gap. Germline CDR1 SGHAT, CDR2 FQNNGV.

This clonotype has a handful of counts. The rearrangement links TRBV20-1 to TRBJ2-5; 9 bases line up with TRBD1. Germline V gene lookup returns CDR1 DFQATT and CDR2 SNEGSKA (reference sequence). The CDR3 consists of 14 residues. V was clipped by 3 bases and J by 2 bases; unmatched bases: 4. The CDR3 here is CSASADRGQETQYF. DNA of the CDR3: TGCAGTGCTAGCGCTGACAGGGGGCAAGAGACCCAGTACTTC.

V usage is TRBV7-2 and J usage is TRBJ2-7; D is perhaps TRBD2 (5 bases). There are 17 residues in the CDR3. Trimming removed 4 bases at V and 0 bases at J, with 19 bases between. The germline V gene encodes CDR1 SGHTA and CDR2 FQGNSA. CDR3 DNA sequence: TGTGCCAGCAGCTCTCCTCGTGGCGGGCTTAGCTCCTACGAGCAGTACTTC. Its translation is CASSSPRGGLSSYEQYF.

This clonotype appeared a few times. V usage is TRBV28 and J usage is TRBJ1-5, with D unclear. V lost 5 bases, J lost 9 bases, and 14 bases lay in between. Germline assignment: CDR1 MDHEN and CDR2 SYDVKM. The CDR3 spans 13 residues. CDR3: CASSRDTVGPQHF. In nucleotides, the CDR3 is TGTGCCAGCAGTAGGGATACCGTGGGGCCCCAGCATTTT.